This TCR beta chain was found in a study of OX40 agonist ivuxolimab in advanced cancers. Whole-study context: Patients treated during dose escalation were battling hepatocellular carcinoma, melanoma, renal cell or head and neck cancer.

V lost 6 bases and J lost 4, with 12 bases in between. The length of the CDR3 is 13 residues. Germline CDR1 MDHEN, CDR2 SYDVKM. The repertoire was sequenced with immunoSEQ multiplex PCR; TCRdb's copy has only in-frame clones and lacks some. The sample consists of some 64,000 clones, 87% of them appearing once. The chain couples TRBV28 to TRBJ1-2; D gene unclear. The sample consisted of CD4+ or CD8+ T cells sorted from blood, taken in a trial of the OX40 agonist ivuxolimab. This clonotype was sampled from an adult with an advanced solid tumor such as melanoma, head and neck, liver or kidney cancer. The CDR3 protein is CASSLRDGYGYTF. The CDR3 DNA is TGTGCCAGCAGCCTGAGGGATGGCTATGGCTACACCTTC.